Detailed here is one T cell receptor (beta chain). This sample was taken from a study of blood T cell repertoires in COVID-19. Profiling relied on immunoSEQ multiplex PCR, and the TCRdb table lists in-frame clones only, not all of them. The table has 300,000 to 400,000 clones, approximately 88% seen once; the top ten hold 9.5% to 10%. The V gene's germline CDR1 is ENHRY and CDR2 SYGVKD. The J segment lost 1 base and the V segment lost 4 bases, leaving 5 bases of the junction unmatched. CDR3 length: 16 amino acids. Source material: peripheral blood. The TCR was taken from a man between 25 and 39 years old with COVID-19, enrolled during active disease. V usage is TRBV10-3 and J usage is TRBJ1-5, with 9 positions matching TRBD1. CDR3 amino acids: CAISAAGTGSNQPQHF. The CDR3 bases are TGTGCCATCAGTGCTGCCGGGACAGGGAGCAATCAGCCCCAGCATTTT.